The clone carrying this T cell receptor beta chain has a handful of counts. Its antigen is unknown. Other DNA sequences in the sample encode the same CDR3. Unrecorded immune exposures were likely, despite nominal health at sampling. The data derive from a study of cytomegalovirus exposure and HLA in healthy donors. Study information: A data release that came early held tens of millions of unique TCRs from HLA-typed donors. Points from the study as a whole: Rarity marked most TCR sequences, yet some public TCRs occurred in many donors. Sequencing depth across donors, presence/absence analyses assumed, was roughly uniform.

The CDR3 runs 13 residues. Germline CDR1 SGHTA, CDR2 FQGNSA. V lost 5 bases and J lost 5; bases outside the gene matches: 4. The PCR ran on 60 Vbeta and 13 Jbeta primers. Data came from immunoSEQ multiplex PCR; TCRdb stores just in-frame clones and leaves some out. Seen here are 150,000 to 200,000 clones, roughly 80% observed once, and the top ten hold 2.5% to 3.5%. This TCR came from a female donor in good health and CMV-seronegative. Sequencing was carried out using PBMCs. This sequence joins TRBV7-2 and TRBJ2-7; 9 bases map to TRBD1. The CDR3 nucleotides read TGTGCCAGCAGCCTACGGGACAGGGACGAGCAGTACTTC. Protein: CASSLRDRDEQYF. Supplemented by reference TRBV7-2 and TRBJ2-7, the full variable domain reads GAGVSQSPSNKVTEKGKDVELRCDPISGHTALYWYRQSLGQGLEFLIYFQGNSAPDKSGLPSDRFSAERTGGSVSTLTIQRTQQEDSAVYLCASSLRDRDEQYFGPGTRLTVT.